The present T cell receptor (beta chain) was sequenced within a study of blood T cell repertoires in COVID-19. Sequencing used immunoSEQ multiplex PCR; TCRdb keeps in-frame clones, though not all of them. The sample lists roughly 100,000 clones; 70% to 90% were seen once. Germline loops: CDR1 MNHNS, CDR2 SASEGT. The length of the CDR3 is 13 residues. With 3 bases removed from V and 3 bases from J, the gap between germline ends came to 8 bases. The clonotype comes from a human donor in a cohort sampled during active COVID-19. The sequencing input was peripheral blood. The gene calls are TRBV6-1 and TRBJ1-1, with unresolved D. The CDR3 bases are TGTGCCAGCAGTGATTGGTCGGACACTGAAGCTTTCTTT. Translation: CASSDWSDTEAFF.